This T cell receptor (beta chain) was sequenced for a study of chemoradiotherapy in HPV16-positive cancers. Clones were read by immunoSEQ multiplex PCR, and TCRdb kept only the in-frame ones, dropping some. The repertoire holds about 30,000 clones, with roughly nine tenths as singletons. The CDR3 runs 15 residues. J lost 2 bases, V lost 5 bases, and 8 bases had no gene match. Germline V CDR1 and CDR2: SGHRS, YFSETQ. The chain couples TRBV5-1 to TRBJ2-7; 9 nucleotides match TRBD1. The sequence was obtained from a human donor with HPV-associated anogenital cancer. The sequences come from blood, collected from a patient who underwent chemoradiotherapy. DNA for the CDR3: TGCGCCAGCAGACGACAGGGGGAGAACCCCTACGAGCAGTACTTC. It is translated as CASRRQGENPYEQYF.